This T cell receptor (beta chain) was sequenced in a study of T cells in localized non-small cell lung cancer. The study, taken as a whole, reports: Uninvolved adjacent lung showed higher T cell clonality than tumor.

This CDR3 contains 15 residues. Germline lookup yields CDR1 SGHDN and CDR2 FVKESK. V lost 4 bases and J lost 2; bases outside the gene matches: 1. This clone turned up a few times. No antigen is known for it. Some clones are missing from TCRdb's copy, which holds only in-frame ones; the method was immunoSEQ multiplex PCR. This sample carries some 2,000 clones, around 25% of them seen once, and the ten largest clones take about 15%. The rearrangement links TRBV14 to TRBJ2-5, with 13 bases matching TRBD2. The specimen comprised normal lung tissue next to the tumor, sampled before any cancer treatment. The clonotype originates from a female donor older than 55 with stage III squamous cell lung carcinoma. The CDR3 region is CASSPGLAGQETQYF. The CDR3 nucleotides are TGTGCCAGCAGCCCGGGACTAGCGGGACAAGAGACCCAGTACTTC. Variable domain in full (rest from reference TRBV14 and TRBJ2-5): EAGVTQFPSHSVIEKGQTVTLRCDPISGHDNLYWYRRVMGKEIKFLLHFVKESKQDESGMPNNRFLAERTGGTYSTLKVQPAELEDSGVYFCASSPGLAGQETQYFGPGTRLLVL.